These T cell receptor beta chains were read from a single sample in a study of cytomegalovirus exposure and HLA in healthy donors. The method was immunoSEQ multiplex PCR; TCRdb's version includes in-frame clones alone and lacks a portion of them. Here the sample spans approximately 100,000 clones, roughly three quarters being singletons. Sequenced sample: PBMCs. The receptors were gathered from a man aged 35 to 55 in good health and CMV-seronegative. Both conserved end residues are part of each CDR3. D genes are given only for firm matches. Clone size is stated in some rows and not others, as once, few, many or a class when expanded.

>TRBJ1-6|NA|TRBV4-1|NA
CASSQRKNDRSSYNSPLHF
TGCGCCAGCAGCCAGCGAAAAAATGACAGGAGCTCCTATAATTCACCCCTCCACTTT
>TRBJ2-7|NA|TRBV28|NA
CASSLLAEQYF
TGTGCCAGCAGTTTGTTAGCGGAGCAGTACTTC
>TRBJ2-2|TRBD1|TRBV14|NA
CASSPWTGFSAGELFF
TGTGCCAGCAGCCCGTGGACAGGGTTCTCGGCCGGGGAGCTGTTTTTT
>TRBJ2-7|TRBD1|TRBV14|NA
CASSQGPGTGNQYF
TGTGCCAGCAGCCAAGGGCCCGGGACAGGGAATCAGTACTTC
>TRBJ1-5|NA|TRBV2|NA
CASSDILFRVGEYSNQPQHF
TGTGCCAGCAGTGATATTCTGTTCAGGGTAGGAGAATATAGCAATCAGCCCCAGCATTTT
>TRBJ2-5|TRBD1|TRBV2|NA
CASSVDRASETQYF
TGTGCCAGCAGTGTGGACAGGGCGAGCGAGACCCAGTACTTC
>TRBJ2-5|TRBD1|TRBV4-2|NA
CASSQGQVNQETQYF
TGTGCCAGCAGCCAGGGACAGGTTAATCAAGAGACCCAGTACTTC
>TRBJ1-2|NA|TRBV25-1|NA
CASSALRVDGGYTF
TGTGCCAGCAGTGCCCTCAGGGTTGACGGTGGCTACACCTTC
>TRBJ2-1|NA|TRBV11-3|NA
CASSHPDSDNEQFF
TGTGCCAGCAGCCACCCAGACAGCGACAATGAGCAGTTCTTC
>TRBJ2-1|NA|TRBV2|NA
CASSGSANSSYNEQFF
TGTGCCAGCAGTGGGTCTGCAAACAGCTCCTACAATGAGCAGTTCTTC
>TRBJ1-5|NA|TRBV19|NA
CASSIPAEDRHF
TGTGCCAGTAGTATTCCTGCGGAAGATCGGCATTTT
>TRBJ2-2|TRBD2|TRBV27|NA
CANSYRGLAGGANTGELFF
TGTGCCAACAGTTACCGGGGACTAGCGGGGGGAGCGAACACCGGGGAGCTGTTTTTT
>TRBJ2-3|NA|TRBV7-3|NA
CASSLGAREADTQYF
TGTGCCAGCAGCTTAGGGGCCAGGGAAGCTGATACGCAGTATTTT
>TRBJ1-2|NA|TRBV5-5|NA
CASSLVARLERGYTF
TGTGCCAGCAGCTTGGTAGCGCGCCTCGAACGGGGCTACACCTTC
>TRBJ1-1|NA|TRBV9|NA
CASSVEAGVNTEAFF
TGTGCCAGCAGCGTAGAGGCAGGGGTGAACACTGAAGCTTTCTTT
>TRBJ2-7|NA|TRBV4-1|NA
CASSQDSNSYEQYF
TGCGCCAGCAGCCAAGATTCCAACTCCTACGAGCAGTACTTC
>TRBJ1-2|NA|TRBV19|NA
CASSMTRHGYTF
TGTGCCAGTAGTATGACACGGCATGGCTACACCTTC
>TRBJ2-7|NA|TRBV19|NA
CASSIGQGNSYEQYF
TGTGCCAGTAGTATAGGCCAGGGAAACTCCTACGAGCAGTACTTC
>TRBJ2-2|TRBD1|TRBV19|NA
CASSIMAGGTGELFF
TGTGCCAGTAGTATTATGGCAGGGGGCACCGGGGAGCTGTTTTTT
>TRBJ2-7|NA|TRBV7-2|once
CASSRPGGYEQYF
TGTGCCAGCAGCCGCCCTGGGGGGTACGAGCAGTACTTC
>TRBJ2-7|NA|TRBV7-8|NA
CASSLAGQVYEQYF
TGTGCCAGCAGCTTAGCGGGGCAGGTATACGAGCAGTACTTC
>TRBJ2-1|TRBD1|TRBV7-9|NA
CASSPPGTGLNEQFF
TGTGCCAGCAGCCCCCCCGGGACAGGCCTCAATGAGCAGTTCTTC
>TRBJ2-2|TRBD1|TRBV19|NA
CASSPHRGQTGELFF
TGTGCCAGTAGTCCACACAGGGGGCAGACCGGGGAGCTGTTTTTT
>TRBJ2-2|TRBD2|TRBV25-1|NA
CASRERGTGELFF
TGTGCCAGCAGGGAGCGGGGAACCGGGGAGCTGTTTTTT
>TRBJ1-6|NA|TRBV27|once
CASSMGQDNSPLHF
TGTGCCAGCAGTATGGGGCAGGATAATTCACCCCTCCACTTT
>TRBJ1-4|TRBD1|TRBV18|NA
CASSPVAAGQGSTNEKLFF
TGTGCCAGCTCACCAGTTGCCGCGGGACAGGGGTCGACTAATGAAAAACTGTTTTTT
>TRBJ1-1|TRBD1|TRBV7-9|NA
CASSFKGGGTGDTEAFF
TGTGCCAGCAGCTTTAAAGGGGGGGGGACAGGGGACACTGAAGCTTTCTTT
>TRBJ2-2|NA|TRBV7-2|NA
CASSLNVHRAYPGELFF
TGTGCCAGCAGCTTAAATGTGCACAGGGCCTATCCCGGGGAGCTGTTTTTT
>TRBJ2-7|NA|TRBV7-9|NA
CASRKAENYEQYF
TGTGCCAGCAGGAAAGCTGAGAACTACGAGCAGTACTTC
>TRBJ2-7|TRBD1|TRBV30|NA
CAWSPGTDHSYEQYF
TGTGCCTGGTCCCCCGGGACAGACCATTCCTACGAGCAGTACTTC
>TRBJ2-5|NA|TRBV7-9|NA
CASIQTPSTSNGPETQYF
TGTGCCAGCATCCAAACCCCCTCAACTAGTAATGGACCCGAGACCCAGTACTTC
>TRBJ2-7|NA|TRBV7-9|NA
CASSLVGGYYEQYF
TGTGCCAGCAGCTTAGTCGGCGGTTACTACGAGCAGTACTTC
>TRBJ2-3|TRBD2|TRBV5-4|few
CASGTSGGPADTQYF
TGTGCCAGCGGGACTAGCGGGGGGCCAGCAGATACGCAGTATTTT
>TRBJ2-1|TRBD2|TRBV18|NA
CASSLPGLAGYNEQFF
TGTGCCAGCTCACTACCCGGACTAGCGGGATACAATGAGCAGTTCTTC
>TRBJ2-5|NA|TRBV5-1|NA
CASSLSAAQETQYF
TGCGCCAGCAGCTTGTCGGCAGCGCAAGAGACCCAGTACTTC
>TRBJ1-1|TRBD1|TRBV18|NA
CASSPSTGRTEAFF
TGTGCCAGCTCACCATCGACAGGGCGCACTGAAGCTTTCTTT
>TRBJ2-3|NA|TRBV7-2|NA
CASSLALGARTDTQYF
TGTGCCAGCAGCTTAGCATTGGGGGCTCGCACAGATACGCAGTATTTT
>TRBJ2-3|TRBD2|TRBV13|NA
CASSEDSGGLDTQYF
TGTGCCAGCAGCGAAGATAGCGGGGGCTTAGATACGCAGTATTTT
>TRBJ1-2|TRBD1|TRBV10-3|NA
CAISEDRAYGYTF
TGTGCCATCAGTGAAGACAGGGCCTATGGCTACACCTTC
>TRBJ1-2|NA|TRBV5-4|NA
CASGLGGGGYTF
TGTGCCAGCGGGTTGGGGGGGGGAGGCTACACCTTC
>TRBJ1-5|NA|TRBV5-8|NA
CASSSQVYSNQPQHF
TGTGCCAGCAGCTCTCAGGTGTATAGCAATCAGCCCCAGCATTTT
>TRBJ2-5|NA|TRBV29-1|NA
CSVEDIPSWTQYF
TGCAGCGTTGAAGATATCCCTTCCTGGACCCAGTACTTC
>TRBJ2-1|TRBD1|TRBV6-5|NA
CASSYSPTGGVSEQFF
TGTGCCAGCAGTTACTCGCCCACAGGGGGCGTTTCTGAGCAGTTCTTC
>TRBJ1-5|TRBD1|TRBV7-9|NA
CASSPGQGEQPQHF
TGTGCCAGCAGTCCAGGACAGGGGGAACAGCCCCAGCATTTT
>TRBJ1-2|TRBD1|TRBV27|NA
CASSRGQGSGYTF
TGTGCCAGCAGTAGAGGACAGGGTAGTGGCTACACCTTC
>TRBJ2-1|TRBD2|TRBV7-9|once
CASSLRAGGTQVGNEQFF
TGTGCCAGCAGCTTACGAGCGGGGGGCACTCAAGTTGGTAATGAGCAGTTCTTC
>TRBJ1-2|NA|TRBV10-3|NA
CAISGRGSGTGYTF
TGTGCCATCAGCGGCCGGGGGTCAGGAACTGGCTACACCTTC
>TRBJ2-1|TRBD2|TRBV19|NA
CASQRLAGRNSYNEQFF
TGTGCCAGTCAGAGACTAGCGGGGAGAAACTCCTACAATGAGCAGTTCTTC
>TRBJ2-7|TRBD2|TRBV2|few
CASRRGTSGSYEQYF
TGTGCCAGCAGGAGAGGGACTAGCGGGTCTTACGAGCAGTACTTC
>TRBJ1-1|TRBD1|TRBV7-9|NA
CASRHSRDRGAFF
TGTGCCAGCAGGCACAGCCGGGACAGGGGAGCTTTCTTT
>TRBJ2-5|TRBD2|TRBV19|once
CASSSTGGTQETQYF
TGTGCCAGTAGTTCAACGGGGGGAACACAAGAGACCCAGTACTTC
>TRBJ1-1|NA|TRBV15|once
CATSRVSEAFF
TGTGCCACCAGCAGAGTTAGTGAAGCTTTCTTT
>TRBJ1-2|TRBD1|TRBV7-3|NA
CASSSGQGNGYTF
TGTGCCAGCAGCTCGGGACAGGGGAACGGCTACACCTTC
>TRBJ1-5|TRBD1|TRBV19|NA
CASSIGDRQPQHF
TGTGCCAGTAGTATAGGGGACAGGCAGCCCCAGCATTTT
>TRBJ2-5|NA|TRBV5-4|NA
CASSLGGQGAQETQYF
TGTGCCAGCAGCTTGGGGGGACAAGGGGCTCAAGAGACCCAGTACTTC